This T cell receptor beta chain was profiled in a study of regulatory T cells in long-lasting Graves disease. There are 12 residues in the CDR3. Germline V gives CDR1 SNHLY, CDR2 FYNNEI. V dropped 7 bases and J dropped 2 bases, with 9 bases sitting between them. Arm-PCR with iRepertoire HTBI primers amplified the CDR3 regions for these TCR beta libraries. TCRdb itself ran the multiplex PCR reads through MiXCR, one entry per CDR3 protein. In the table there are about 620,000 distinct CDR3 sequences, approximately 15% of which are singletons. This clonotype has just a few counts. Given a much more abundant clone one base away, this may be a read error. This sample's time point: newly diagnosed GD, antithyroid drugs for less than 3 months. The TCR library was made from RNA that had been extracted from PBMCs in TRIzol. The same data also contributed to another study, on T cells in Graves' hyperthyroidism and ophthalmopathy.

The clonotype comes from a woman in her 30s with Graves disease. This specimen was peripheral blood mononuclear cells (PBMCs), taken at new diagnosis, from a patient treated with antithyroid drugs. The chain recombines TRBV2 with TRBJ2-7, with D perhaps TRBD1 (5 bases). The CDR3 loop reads CASIQETYEQYF. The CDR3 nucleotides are TGTGCCAGCATACAGGAAACCTACGAGCAGTACTTC. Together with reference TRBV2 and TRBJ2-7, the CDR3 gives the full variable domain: EPEVTQTPSHQVTQMGQEVILRCVPISNHLYFYWYRQILGQKVEFLVSFYNNEISEKSEIFDDQFSVERPDGSNFTLKIRSTKLEDSAMYFCASIQETYEQYFGPGTRLTVT.